The rows below give T cell receptor beta chains drawn from one sample of a study of cytomegalovirus exposure and HLA in healthy donors. Using immunoSEQ multiplex PCR, the repertoire was profiled, and TCRdb retains in-frame clones only, with some absent. The sample has about 200,000 clones, 86% seen once; the top ten hold more than 0.25%. Source material: PBMCs. These receptors originate from a woman aged 30 to 39 in good health and CMV-seronegative. Both conserved end residues are part of each CDR3. The order of the fields is V gene, clone size, J gene, D gene, CDR3 DNA, CDR3 protein. D genes are given only for firm matches. The size of a clone is reported for some rows only, either as once, few or many, or as a class for expanded clones.

TRBV19,.,TRBJ1-4,TRBD1,TGTGCCAGTAGTCCCCGACAGGGATGGGGCGAAAAACTGTTTTTT,CASSPRQGWGEKLFF
TRBV5-6,.,TRBJ2-1,TRBD2,TGTGCCAGCAGCTTAACTAGGTCAGCGGGACCAGTCAATGAGCAGTTCTTC,CASSLTRSAGPVNEQFF
TRBV5-4,.,TRBJ2-5,TRBD2,TGTGCCAGCAGCTCTCGACCTAGCGGGCCACAAGAGACCCAGTACTTC,CASSSRPSGPQETQYF
TRBV5-6,.,TRBJ1-6,.,TGTGCCAGCAGCTTGGGTCGTTTCAATTCACCCCTCCACTTT,CASSLGRFNSPLHF
TRBV9,.,TRBJ2-5,.,TGTGCCAGCAGCGTAGATACTTCGGAGACCCAGTACTTC,CASSVDTSETQYF
TRBV7-2,.,TRBJ2-1,TRBD2,TGTGCCAGCAGCTGGGAGCGGGGGGTAACCTACAATGAGCAGTTCTTC,CASSWERGVTYNEQFF
TRBV4-1,.,TRBJ2-3,TRBD2,TGCGCCAGCAGCCAAGATATTAGCGGGGGGGCGAAGACAGATACGCAGTATTTT,CASSQDISGGAKTDTQYF
TRBV27,.,TRBJ2-7,.,TGTGCCAGCAGTTTTGGGGGAGGTAGTTCCTACGAGCAGTACTTC,CASSFGGGSSYEQYF
TRBV5-1,.,TRBJ2-1,TRBD1,TGCGCCAGCAGGGCGGGCAGGGGGCTGAGTGAGCAGTTCTTC,CASRAGRGLSEQFF
TRBV5-6,.,TRBJ1-4,.,TGTGCCAGCAGCTTGACAGGCGTAAATGAAAAACTGTTTTTT,CASSLTGVNEKLFF
TRBV18,.,TRBJ2-1,.,TGTGCCAGCTCACCATCAGCGGTCGGGTTGGATGAGCAGTTCTTC,CASSPSAVGLDEQFF
TRBV6-6,.,TRBJ2-2,.,TGTGCCAGCAGTCTGCAGGGCGGCACCGGGGAGCTGTTTTTT,CASSLQGGTGELFF
TRBV27,.,TRBJ2-1,TRBD2,TGTGCCAGCAGTGCTACTAGCGGGGTTGAGCAGTTCTTC,CASSATSGVEQFF
TRBV6-5,few,TRBJ2-3,TRBD2,TGTGCCAGCAGCCCGGGGGGTGTAACAGATACGCAGTATTTT,CASSPGGVTDTQYF
TRBV6-1,few,TRBJ1-2,TRBD1,TGTGCCAGCAGTCCACAGGGGAGAGACTATGGCTACACCTTC,CASSPQGRDYGYTF
TRBV19,.,TRBJ1-5,.,TGTGCCAGTAGTCTCACGGTGGTCGGGGAGCAGCCCCAGCATTTT,CASSLTVVGEQPQHF
TRBV28,.,TRBJ2-3,.,TGTGCCAGCAGTTTCCTCGCAGATACGCAGTATTTT,CASSFLADTQYF
TRBV19,.,TRBJ1-1,.,TGTGCCAGTGTCAGGGGAAACACTGAAGCTTTCTTT,CASVRGNTEAFF
TRBV5-1,.,TRBJ2-3,TRBD2,TGCGCCAGCAGCTCCGGGACTAGCGCCTCCACAGATACGCAGTATTTT,CASSSGTSASTDTQYF
TRBV7-6,.,TRBJ2-7,.,TGTGCCAGCGCCAGGGCTGGGCAGGGAATTTTGGGCGAGCAGTACTTC,CASARAGQGILGEQYF
TRBV7-9,.,TRBJ2-6,.,TGTGCCAGCAGCTTAGGAGGGTACGGGGCCAACGTCCTGACTTTC,CASSLGGYGANVLTF
TRBV5-4,.,TRBJ2-7,TRBD1,TGTGCCAGCAGCCAAGACAGGGTACGGGGGCAGTACTTC,CASSQDRVRGQYF
TRBV19,.,TRBJ1-5,.,TGTGCCAGTAGTACACAGGGTGTGCAGCCCCAGCATTTT,CASSTQGVQPQHF
TRBV7-2,.,TRBJ2-7,TRBD1,TGTGCCAGCAGCCCGGACAGGTCCTCCTACGAGCAGTACTTC,CASSPDRSSYEQYF
TRBV28,.,TRBJ2-5,TRBD2,TGTGCCTCCAGAACGACTAGCGGCCTTGTGGCCCAGTACTTC,CASRTTSGLVAQYF
TRBV19,.,TRBJ2-6,TRBD2,TGTGCCAGTATCGGGAGGGCAGGGGCCAACGTCCTGACTTTC,CASIGRAGANVLTF
TRBV5-4,once,TRBJ2-7,TRBD1,TGTGCCAGCAGCCGTGGGACAGGACCCTTCTACGAGCAGTACTTC,CASSRGTGPFYEQYF
TRBV6-5,.,TRBJ2-7,TRBD1,TGTGCCAGCAGGGGCGACAGGGACGAGCAGTACTTC,CASRGDRDEQYF
TRBV19,few,TRBJ1-1,TRBD1,TGTGCCAGTAATACAGGGGCCGAAGCTTTCTTT,CASNTGAEAFF
TRBV7-8,.,TRBJ1-4,.,TGTGCCAGCAGCTTGGGGGCGCGGGGGGAAAAACTGTTTTTT,CASSLGARGEKLFF
TRBV21-1,.,TRBJ2-3,.,TGTGCCAGCAGCTCGGGGGGGAGCGGGGGGGTGGCAGATACGCAGTATTTT,CASSSGGSGGVADTQYF
TRBV18,.,TRBJ2-6,.,TGTGCCAGCTCCCTTATCAGCTCTGGGGCCAACGTCCTGACTTTC,CASSLISSGANVLTF
TRBV20-1,.,TRBJ1-2,.,TGCAGTGCTACCGTTACTTCGGGCTACACCTTC,CSATVTSGYTF
TRBV19,.,TRBJ1-3,.,TGTGCCAGTAGTAAGGGACAAAGGGCCACCTCTGGAAACACCATATATTTT,CASSKGQRATSGNTIYF
TRBV28,.,TRBJ2-7,.,TGTGCCAGTGGGAGGTCGGCAGGGGGTATCGGCGAGCAGTACTTC,CASGRSAGGIGEQYF
TRBV30,few,TRBJ2-6,.,TGTGCCAAAGACAGTTTTTCTGGGGCCAACGTCCTGACTTTC,CAKDSFSGANVLTF
TRBV2,.,TRBJ2-4,TRBD2,TGTGCCAGTAGGCAGATGAGCGGGATCTACATTCAGTACTTC,CASRQMSGIYIQYF
TRBV2,.,TRBJ2-7,.,TGTGCCAGCAAGGGGCTGAGCTCCTACGAGCAGTACTTC,CASKGLSSYEQYF
TRBV5-6,few,TRBJ2-5,TRBD2,TGTGCCAGCACCCCGTTGGTTTTAGCGGGTCGGGGGGCCCAGTACTTC,CASTPLVLAGRGAQYF
TRBV5-8,.,TRBJ2-7,.,TGTGCCAGCAGCTCTACAGAGTCCTACGAGCAGTACTTC,CASSSTESYEQYF
TRBV10-2,.,TRBJ1-3,.,TGCGCCAGCAGTAAGTCAATGGCGGCTGGAAACACCATATATTTT,CASSKSMAAGNTIYF
TRBV21-1,.,TRBJ1-6,.,TGTGCCACACGGACGGGCTCCGGGACAGGGAGGTTCTTTATGGGTTCACCCCTCCACTTT,CATRTGSGTGRFFMGSPLHF
TRBV27,.,TRBJ2-1,TRBD2,TGTGCCAGCAGTCTCCTGACTAGCGGGGGAAATGAGCAGTTCTTC,CASSLLTSGGNEQFF
TRBV9,.,TRBJ2-2,.,TGTGCCAGCGCGAGGCCGACGAACACCGGGGAGCTGTTTTTT,CASARPTNTGELFF
TRBV19,.,TRBJ2-3,.,TGTGCCAGTAGTATAGCGGGGTCAGGCACAGATACGCAGTATTTT,CASSIAGSGTDTQYF
TRBV2,.,TRBJ2-2,.,TGTGCCAGCAGTGATGGGGAGGGGGGCTACACCGGGGAGCTGTTTTTT,CASSDGEGGYTGELFF
TRBV5-4,.,TRBJ2-7,.,TGTGCCAGTAAAACAGATACATCCTACGAGCAGTACTTC,CASKTDTSYEQYF
TRBV9,.,TRBJ2-7,.,TGTGCCAGCAGCGTAGAGGGTGGACAGCTCGACGAGCAGTACTTC,CASSVEGGQLDEQYF
TRBV9,.,TRBJ2-1,TRBD2,TGTGCCAGCGGTCCCACAGGACTAGCAGGGGCCGGGTTATTCTTC,CASGPTGLAGAGLFF